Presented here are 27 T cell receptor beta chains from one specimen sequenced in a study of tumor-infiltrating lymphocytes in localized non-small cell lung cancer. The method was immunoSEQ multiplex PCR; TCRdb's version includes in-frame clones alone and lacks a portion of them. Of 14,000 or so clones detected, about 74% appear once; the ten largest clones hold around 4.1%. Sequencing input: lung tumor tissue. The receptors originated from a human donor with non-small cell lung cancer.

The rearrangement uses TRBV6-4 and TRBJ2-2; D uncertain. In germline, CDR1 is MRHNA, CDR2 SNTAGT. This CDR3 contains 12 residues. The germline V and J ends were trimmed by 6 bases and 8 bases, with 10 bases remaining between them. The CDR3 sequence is CASRPEFGELFF. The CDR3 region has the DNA TGTGCCAGCAGACCCGAATTTGGGGAGCTGTTTTTT.

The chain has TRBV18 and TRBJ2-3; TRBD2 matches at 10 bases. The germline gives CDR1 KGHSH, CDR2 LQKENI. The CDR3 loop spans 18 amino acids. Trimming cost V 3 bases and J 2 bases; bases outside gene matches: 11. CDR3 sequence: CASSPSSAGGLNTDTQYF. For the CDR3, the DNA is TGTGCCAGCTCACCCTCCTCAGCGGGAGGGCTGAACACAGATACGCAGTATTTT. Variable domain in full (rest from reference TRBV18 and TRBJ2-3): NAGVMQNPRHLVRRRGQEARLRCSPMKGHSHVYWYRQLPEEGLKFMVYLQKENIIDESGMPKERFSAEFPKEGPSILRIQQVVRGDSAAYFCASSPSSAGGLNTDTQYFGPGTRLTVL.

The CDR3, as DNA: TGTGCCAGCTCACCGGGACTCACAGAGTACGAGCAGTACTTC. Protein product: CASSPGLTEYEQYF. This chain joins TRBV18 and TRBJ2-7, with a possible D match to TRBD2 (6 bases). The CDR3 length is 14 residues. V was shortened by 3 bases and J by 4 bases, with 13 bases between the two germline ends. Looked up from germline, CDR1 is KGHSH and CDR2 is LQKENI.

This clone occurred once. The CDR3 protein is CANRGTGDSGANVLTF. CDR3 sequence (DNA): TGTGCCAACCGGGGGACAGGAGATTCTGGGGCCAACGTCCTGACTTTC. V usage is TRBV10-3 and J usage is TRBJ2-6; 8 nucleotides match TRBD1. The ends lost 10 bases at V and 1 base at J; junction bases unmatched: 9. Germline V gene sequence: CDR1 ENHRY, CDR2 SYGVKD. This CDR3 has 16 residues.

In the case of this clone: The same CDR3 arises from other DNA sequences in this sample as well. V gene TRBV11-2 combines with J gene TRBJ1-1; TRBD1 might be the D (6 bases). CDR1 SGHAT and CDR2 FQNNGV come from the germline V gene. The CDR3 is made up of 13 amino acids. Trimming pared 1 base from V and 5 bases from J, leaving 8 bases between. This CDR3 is CASSLGTGTEAFF. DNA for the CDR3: TGTGCCAGCAGCTTAGGTACAGGGACTGAAGCTTTCTTT. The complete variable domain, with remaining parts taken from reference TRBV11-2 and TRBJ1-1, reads EAGVAQSPRYKIIEKRQSVAFWCNPISGHATLYWYQQILGQGPKLLIQFQNNGVVDDSQLPKDRFSAERLKGVDSTLKIQPAKLEDSAVYLCASSLGTGTEAFFGQGTRLTVV.

CDR3 sequence reads: CASSNFQGKDEKLFF. The CDR3 DNA follows: TGTGCCAGTAGCAACTTTCAGGGAAAGGATGAAAAACTGTTTTTT. The chain recombines TRBV19 with TRBJ1-4; TRBD1 might be the D (5 bases). CDR3 length: 15 residues. The germline gives CDR1 LNHDA, CDR2 SQIVND (reference sequence). Trimming cost V 6 bases and J 6 bases, with 17 bases left between them.

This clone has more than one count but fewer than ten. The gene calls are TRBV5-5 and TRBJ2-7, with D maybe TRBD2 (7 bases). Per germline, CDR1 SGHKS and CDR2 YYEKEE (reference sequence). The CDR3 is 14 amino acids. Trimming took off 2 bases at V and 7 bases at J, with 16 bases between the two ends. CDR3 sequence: CASSFGGGAGEQYF. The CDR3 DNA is TGTGCCAGCAGCTTTGGAGGGGGGGCAGGGGAGCAGTACTTC.

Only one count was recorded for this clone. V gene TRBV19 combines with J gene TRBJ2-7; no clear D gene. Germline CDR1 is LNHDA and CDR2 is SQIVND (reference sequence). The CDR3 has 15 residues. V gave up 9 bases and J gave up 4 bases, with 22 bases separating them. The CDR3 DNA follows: TGTGCCAGCCGACCCCCTTCCGGAGAACGATACGAGCAGTACTTC. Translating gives CASRPPSGERYEQYF.

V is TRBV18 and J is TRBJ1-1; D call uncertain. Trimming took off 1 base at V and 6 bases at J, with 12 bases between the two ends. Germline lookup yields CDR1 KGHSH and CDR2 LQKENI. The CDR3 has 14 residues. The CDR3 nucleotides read TGTGCCAGCTCACCACTAGTGGGCGTCTCTGAAGCTTTCTTT. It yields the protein CASSPLVGVSEAFF. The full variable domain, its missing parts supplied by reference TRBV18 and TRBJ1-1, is NAGVMQNPRHLVRRRGQEARLRCSPMKGHSHVYWYRQLPEEGLKFMVYLQKENIIDESGMPKERFSAEFPKEGPSILRIQQVVRGDSAAYFCASSPLVGVSEAFFGQGTRLTVV.

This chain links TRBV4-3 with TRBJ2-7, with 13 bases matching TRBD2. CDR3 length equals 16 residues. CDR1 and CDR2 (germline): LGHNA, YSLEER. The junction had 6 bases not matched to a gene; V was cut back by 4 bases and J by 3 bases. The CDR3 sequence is CASSRGLAGDFYEQYF. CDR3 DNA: TGCGCCAGCAGCCGCGGACTAGCGGGGGACTTCTACGAGCAGTACTTC.

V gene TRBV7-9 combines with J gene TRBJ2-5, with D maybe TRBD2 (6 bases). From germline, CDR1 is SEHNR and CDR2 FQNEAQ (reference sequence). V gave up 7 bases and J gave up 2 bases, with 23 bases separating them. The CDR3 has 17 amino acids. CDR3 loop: CASNPRGNTGKQETQYF. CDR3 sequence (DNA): TGTGCCAGCAACCCTCGGGGGAATACAGGAAAGCAAGAGACCCAGTACTTC.

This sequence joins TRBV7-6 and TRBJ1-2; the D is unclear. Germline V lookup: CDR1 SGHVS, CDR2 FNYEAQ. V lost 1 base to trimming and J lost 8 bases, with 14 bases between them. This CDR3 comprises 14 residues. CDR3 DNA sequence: TGTGCCAGCAGCTTAGGACCGCCCGGGTGGGGCTACACCTTC. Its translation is CASSLGPPGWGYTF.

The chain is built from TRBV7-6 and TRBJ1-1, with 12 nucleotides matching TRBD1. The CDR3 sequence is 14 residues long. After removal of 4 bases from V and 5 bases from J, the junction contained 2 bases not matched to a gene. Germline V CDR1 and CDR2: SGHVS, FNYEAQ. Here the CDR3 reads CASSWGQGATEAFF. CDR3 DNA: TGTGCCAGCAGCTGGGGACAGGGGGCTACTGAAGCTTTCTTT.

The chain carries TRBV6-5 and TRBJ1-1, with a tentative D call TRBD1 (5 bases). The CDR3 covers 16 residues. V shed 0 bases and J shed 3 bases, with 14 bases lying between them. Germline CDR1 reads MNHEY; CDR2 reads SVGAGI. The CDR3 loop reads CASSYSRGREDTEAFF. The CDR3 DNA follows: TGTGCCAGCAGTTACTCAAGGGGAAGGGAGGACACTGAAGCTTTCTTT.

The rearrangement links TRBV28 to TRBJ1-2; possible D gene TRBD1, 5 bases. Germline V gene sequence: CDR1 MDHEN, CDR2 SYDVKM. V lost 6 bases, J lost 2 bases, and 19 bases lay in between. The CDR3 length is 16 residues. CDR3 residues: CASRNPQGSQNYGYTF. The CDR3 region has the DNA TGTGCCAGCAGGAACCCGCAGGGATCACAAAACTATGGCTACACCTTC.

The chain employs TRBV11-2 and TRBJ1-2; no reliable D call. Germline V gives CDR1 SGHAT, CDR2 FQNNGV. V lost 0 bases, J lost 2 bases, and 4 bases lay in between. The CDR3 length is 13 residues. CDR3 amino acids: CASSLEGNYGYTF. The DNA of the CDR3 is TGTGCCAGCAGCTTAGAAGGGAACTATGGCTACACCTTC. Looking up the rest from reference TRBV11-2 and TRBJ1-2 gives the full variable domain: EAGVAQSPRYKIIEKRQSVAFWCNPISGHATLYWYQQILGQGPKLLIQFQNNGVVDDSQLPKDRFSAERLKGVDSTLKIQPAKLEDSAVYLCASSLEGNYGYTFGSGTRLTVV.

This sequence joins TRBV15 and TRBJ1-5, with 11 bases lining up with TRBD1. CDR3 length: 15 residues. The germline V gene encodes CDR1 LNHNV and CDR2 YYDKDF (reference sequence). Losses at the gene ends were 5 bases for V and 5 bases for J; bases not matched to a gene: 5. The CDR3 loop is CATSGGTGGYQPQHF. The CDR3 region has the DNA TGTGCCACCAGCGGCGGGACAGGGGGTTATCAGCCCCAGCATTTT. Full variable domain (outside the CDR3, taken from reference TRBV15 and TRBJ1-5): DAMVIQNPRYQVTQFGKPVTLSCSQTLNHNVMYWYQQKSSQAPKLLFHYYDKDFNNEADTPDNFQSRRPNTSFCFLDIRSPGLGDTAMYLCATSGGTGGYQPQHFGDGTRLSIL.

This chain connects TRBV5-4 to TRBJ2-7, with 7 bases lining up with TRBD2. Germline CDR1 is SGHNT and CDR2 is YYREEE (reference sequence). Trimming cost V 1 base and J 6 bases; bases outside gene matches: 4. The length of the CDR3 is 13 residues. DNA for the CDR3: TGTGCCAGCAGCTTGCAGCGGGGTGTCGAGCAGTACTTC. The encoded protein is CASSLQRGVEQYF.

CDR3 bases: TGTGCCAGCAGCTTAGCAGGGGAGAGAGGCTACACCTTC. It specifies CASSLAGERGYTF. The J gene is TRBJ1-2, the V gene TRBV7-9; D is possibly TRBD1 (5 bases). CDR1 and CDR2 from the germline V gene are SEHNR and FQNEAQ (reference sequence). Deletions cut 0 bases from V and 8 bases from J, with 10 bases between. The CDR3 is 13 residues long.

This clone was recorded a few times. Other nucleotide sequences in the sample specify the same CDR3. CDR3 bases: TGTGCCAGCAGGTCAGACAGGGTCCCTGGAAACACCATATATTTT. Its translation is CASRSDRVPGNTIYF. The V and J genes are TRBV28 and TRBJ1-3; 7 positions match TRBD1. The junction had 7 bases not matched to a gene; V was cut back by 6 bases and J by 2 bases. This CDR3 has 15 amino acids. Germline V gene sequence: CDR1 MDHEN, CDR2 SYDVKM.

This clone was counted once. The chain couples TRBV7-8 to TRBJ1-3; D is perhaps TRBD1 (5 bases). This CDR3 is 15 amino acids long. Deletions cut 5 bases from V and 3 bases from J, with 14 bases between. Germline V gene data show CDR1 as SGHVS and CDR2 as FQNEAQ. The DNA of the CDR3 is TGTGCCAGCAGCCTTAACACAGGAGGTGGAAACACCATATATTTT. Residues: CASSLNTGGGNTIYF. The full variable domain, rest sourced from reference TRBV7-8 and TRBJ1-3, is GAGVSQSPRYKVAKRGQDVALRCDPISGHVSLFWYQQALGQGPEFLTYFQNEAQLDKSGLPSDRFFAERPEGSVSTLKIQRTQQEDSAVYLCASSLNTGGGNTIYFGEGSWLTVV.

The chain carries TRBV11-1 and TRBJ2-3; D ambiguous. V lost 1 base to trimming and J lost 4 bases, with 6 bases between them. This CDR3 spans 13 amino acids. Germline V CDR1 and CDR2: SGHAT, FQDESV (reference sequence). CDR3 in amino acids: CASSLGGADTQYF. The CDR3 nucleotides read TGTGCCAGCAGCTTAGGTGGGGCAGATACGCAGTATTTT.

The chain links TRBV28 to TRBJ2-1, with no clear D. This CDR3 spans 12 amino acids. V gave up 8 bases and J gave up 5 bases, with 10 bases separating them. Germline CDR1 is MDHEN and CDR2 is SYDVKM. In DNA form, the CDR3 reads TGTGCCAGCTGGAATCGGGACAATGAGCAGTTCTTC. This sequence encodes CASWNRDNEQFF.

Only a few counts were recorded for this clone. The CDR3 coding sequence is TGTGCCAGCAGCCAAGACCGTTCCTACGAGCAGTACTTC. Protein: CASSQDRSYEQYF. The gene calls are TRBV14 and TRBJ2-7, with D unclear. V shed 0 bases and J shed 1 base, with 4 bases lying between them. The germline V gene has CDR1 SGHDN and CDR2 FVKESK. This CDR3 contains 13 residues.

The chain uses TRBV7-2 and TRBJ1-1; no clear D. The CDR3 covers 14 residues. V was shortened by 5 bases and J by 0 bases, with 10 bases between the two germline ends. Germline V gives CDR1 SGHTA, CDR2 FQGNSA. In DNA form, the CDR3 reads TGTGCCAGCAGCGCCCAGGCGTTGAACACTGAAGCTTTCTTT. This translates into CASSAQALNTEAFF.

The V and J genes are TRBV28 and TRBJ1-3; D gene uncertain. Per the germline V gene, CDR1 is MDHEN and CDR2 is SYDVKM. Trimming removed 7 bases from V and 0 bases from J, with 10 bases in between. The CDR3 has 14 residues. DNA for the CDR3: TGTGCCAGCATCCGGCAGAGCTCTGGAAACACCATATATTTT. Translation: CASIRQSSGNTIYF.

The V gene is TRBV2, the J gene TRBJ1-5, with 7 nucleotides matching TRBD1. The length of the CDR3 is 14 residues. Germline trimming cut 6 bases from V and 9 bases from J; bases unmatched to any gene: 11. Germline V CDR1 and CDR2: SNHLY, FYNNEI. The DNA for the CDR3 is TGTGCCAGCAGGGGGGACAGTGGGGCACGGCCCCAGCATTTT. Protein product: CASRGDSGARPQHF.